The 29 T cell receptor beta chains below come from one sample, sequenced in a study of blood T cell repertoires in COVID-19. TCRdb's copy holds only in-frame clones and misses some; the assay was immunoSEQ multiplex PCR. Of approximately 110,000 clones listed, 88% are singletons. Sequencing used peripheral blood. All receptors derive from a woman in her fifties or sixties with active or convalescent COVID-19.

The genes are TRBV7-9 and TRBJ2-5, with TRBD1 matching over 12 bases. The CDR3 length is 15 residues. Per the germline V gene, CDR1 is SEHNR and CDR2 is FQNEAQ (reference sequence). V was clipped by 3 bases and J by 5 bases; unmatched bases: 4. The CDR3: CASSLGQGAWETQYF. The CDR3 bases are TGTGCCAGCAGCTTGGGACAGGGGGCCTGGGAGACCCAGTACTTC.

CDR3 DNA: TGTGCCAGCAGCCGCGGAGGGGCGAGCTCTGGAAACACCATATATTTT. It codes for CASSRGGASSGNTIYF. The V call is TRBV9, the J call TRBJ1-3, with D possibly TRBD1 on 5 matching bases. Germline values: CDR1 SGDLS, CDR2 YYNGEE. Trimming shortened V by 4 bases and J by 0 bases, and 14 bases separated the two germline ends. This CDR3 is 16 amino acids long. Complete variable domain (other parts from reference TRBV9 and TRBJ1-3): DSGVTQTPKHLITATGQRVTLRCSPRSGDLSVYWYQQSLDQGLQFLIQYYNGEERAKGNILERFSAQQFPDLHSELNLSSLELGDSALYFCASSRGGASSGNTIYFGEGSWLTVV.

This rearrangement joins TRBV7-2 to TRBJ2-2; D is uncertain. CDR3 size: 14 residues. V was shortened by 8 bases and J by 2 bases, with 12 bases between the two germline ends. Germline-derived CDR1 and CDR2 are SGHTA and FQGNSA. CDR3 sequence: CASSPLRNTGELFF. The CDR3 DNA reads TGTGCCAGCTCTCCACTGCGCAACACCGGGGAGCTGTTTTTT.

V is TRBV7-3 and J is TRBJ1-1; no firm D call. Per the germline V gene, CDR1 is SGHTA and CDR2 is FQGTGA. V was cut by 5 bases and J by 10 bases, with 17 bases left in between. The CDR3 loop spans 13 amino acids. For the CDR3, the DNA is TGTGCCAGCAGCGGGCGCGAGGGTACGGGAGCTTTCTTT. Translating gives CASSGREGTGAFF.

This chain uses TRBV6-5 with TRBJ1-2; 7 nucleotides align to TRBD1. V lost 5 bases and J lost 2; bases outside the gene matches: 2. Germline CDR1 reads MNHEY; CDR2 reads SVGAGI. The CDR3 is made up of 13 amino acids. In DNA form, the CDR3 reads TGTGCCAGCAGTCCGACAGGGAACTATGGCTACACCTTC. This gives the protein CASSPTGNYGYTF.

As DNA, the CDR3 is TGTGCCAGCAGCTCTACCGGGACAGGGAAGGGCTACTACGAGCAGTACTTC. Encoded protein: CASSSTGTGKGYYEQYF. The V and J genes are TRBV13 and TRBJ2-7; TRBD1 matches 9 bases. The CDR3 contains 17 residues. CDR1 and CDR2 (germline): PRHDT, FYEKMQ (reference sequence). With 4 bases clipped from V and 3 bases from J, the junction kept 13 bases outside the gene matches.

V gene TRBV7-2 combines with J gene TRBJ1-2; D is ambiguous. The CDR3 loop spans 15 amino acids. Germline V gives CDR1 SGHTA, CDR2 FQGNSA. V dropped 6 bases and J dropped 0 bases, with 14 bases sitting between them. Here the CDR3 DNA reads TGTGCCAGCAGTCGAAACCAGAGGGCTAACTATGGCTACACCTTC. It yields the protein CASSRNQRANYGYTF.

The chain combines TRBV19 with TRBJ2-1, with 8 bases aligning to TRBD1. From germline, CDR1 is LNHDA and CDR2 SQIVND (reference sequence). The trim removed 10 bases at V and 0 bases at J, leaving 5 bases unmatched. The CDR3 length is 14 residues. CDR3 in amino acids: CATDTGGSYNEQFF. CDR3 nucleotides: TGTGCCACGGACACAGGGGGCTCCTACAATGAGCAGTTCTTC.

The chain uses TRBV7-9 and TRBJ2-4; D may be TRBD1 (6 bases). Trimming took 5 bases from V and 2 from J, leaving 13 bases between them. The CDR3 has 15 residues. The V gene's germline CDR1 is SEHNR and CDR2 FQNEAQ (reference sequence). The CDR3 here is CASSPLGQTKNIQYF. CDR3 DNA: TGTGCCAGCAGCCCCCTTGGACAGACCAAAAACATTCAGTACTTC.

The chain recombines TRBV6-2 or TRBV6-3 with TRBJ1-1; 9 nucleotides agree with TRBD1. The germline V gene encodes CDR1 MNHEY and CDR2 SVGEGT. The CDR3 has 14 residues. V gave up 6 bases and J gave up 4 bases; unmatched junction bases: 6. In DNA, the CDR3 is TGTGCCAGCAGCCTACAGGGGGCCGTCACTGAAGCTTTCTTT. It specifies CASSLQGAVTEAFF.

The chain links TRBV7-9 to TRBJ1-5; 9 nucleotides agree with TRBD1. The CDR3 length is 13 residues. Trimming at V came to 5 bases and at J to 5 bases, leaving 1 base not matched to a gene. The germline gives CDR1 SEHNR, CDR2 FQNEAQ (reference sequence). The DNA for the CDR3 is TGTGCCAGCAGCCGACAGGGGGATCAGCCCCAGCATTTT. The encoded protein is CASSRQGDQPQHF.

The rearrangement links TRBV20-1 to TRBJ2-7; 9 nucleotides align to TRBD2. The J segment lost 5 bases and the V segment lost 3 bases, leaving 8 bases of the junction unmatched. Germline lookup yields CDR1 DFQATT and CDR2 SNEGSKA (reference sequence). There are 14 residues in the CDR3. The CDR3, as DNA: TGCAGTGCTAGTTTCGGCGGGAGGGCCGACGAGCAGTACTTC. This codes for CSASFGGRADEQYF.

This CDR3 reads CASSGDSWGEKLFF. Written as DNA, the CDR3 is TGTGCCAGCAGTGGGGACAGTTGGGGAGAAAAACTGTTTTTT. The rearrangement joins TRBV25-1 to TRBJ1-4; 7 bases are a match to TRBD1. Germline loops: CDR1 MGHDK, CDR2 SYGVNS. V was clipped by 4 bases and J by 8 bases; unmatched bases: 7. The CDR3 is 14 amino acids.

This rearrangement joins TRBV5-4 to TRBJ2-2, with TRBD2 matching over 9 bases. This CDR3 is 17 amino acids long. V dropped 2 bases and J dropped 0; count of bases not matched to a gene: 5. Germline values: CDR1 SGHNT, CDR2 YYREEE (reference sequence). The CDR3 region has the DNA TGTGCCAGCAGCTTAATGGCGGGAGGGCCGAACACCGGGGAGCTGTTTTTT. As protein: CASSLMAGGPNTGELFF.

CDR3 in amino acids: CASSLGGPVGYTF. CDR3 in DNA: TGTGCCAGCAGCTTGGGGGGGCCCGTGGGCTACACCTTC. V gene TRBV11-2 combines with J gene TRBJ1-2, with a tentative D call TRBD1 (6 bases). In germline, CDR1 is SGHAT, CDR2 FQNNGV. This CDR3 is 13 amino acids long. V was clipped by 3 bases and J by 8 bases, with 13 bases between them.

The CDR3 region has the DNA TGTGCCAGCAGCTTCGAGCTAGGAACGGTTTACTTC. Translated: CASSFELGTVYF. The genes are TRBV7-2 and TRBJ2-7, with no clear D. The CDR3 length is 12 residues. With 3 bases removed from V and 13 bases from J, the gap between germline ends came to 16 bases. Per the germline V gene, CDR1 is SGHTA and CDR2 is FQGNSA. The complete variable domain, with remaining parts taken from reference TRBV7-2 and TRBJ2-7, reads GAGVSQSPSNKVTEKGKDVELRCDPISGHTALYWYRQSLGQGLEFLIYFQGNSAPDKSGLPSDRFSAERTGGSVSTLTIQRTQQEDSAVYLCASSFELGTVYFGPGTRLTVT.

The rearrangement joins TRBV4-1 to TRBJ2-6; the match to TRBD2 covers 9 bases. V gave up 0 bases and J gave up 0 bases; unmatched junction bases: 6. Germline V CDR1 and CDR2: MGHRA, YSYEKL. The CDR3 consists of 19 residues. CDR3 in DNA: TGCGCCAGCAGCCAAGAGGTGGCTAGCGGGATCTCTGGGGCCAACGTCCTGACTTTC. Translated, it gives CASSQEVASGISGANVLTF.

V gene TRBV5-1 combines with J gene TRBJ1-2; D possibly corresponds to TRBD1 (6 bases). Trimming shortened V by 0 bases and J by 8 bases, and 11 bases separated the two germline ends. This CDR3 comprises 13 residues. Germline V gene lookup returns CDR1 SGHRS and CDR2 YFSETQ. In DNA, the CDR3 is TGCGCCAGCAGCTTGGGAACAGGGATCGGCTACACCTTC. Translated: CASSLGTGIGYTF.

The chain uses TRBV2 and TRBJ2-2; no definite D call. V was cut by 11 bases and J by 4 bases, with 8 bases left in between. The CDR3 is made up of 11 amino acids. Germline V CDR1 and CDR2: SNHLY, FYNNEI. The CDR3, as DNA: TGTGCCGGTAAACTCACCGGGGAGCTGTTTTTT. This encodes CAGKLTGELFF. Together with reference TRBV2 and TRBJ2-2, the CDR3 gives the full variable domain: EPEVTQTPSHQVTQMGQEVILRCVPISNHLYFYWYRQILGQKVEFLVSFYNNEISEKSEIFDDQFSVERPDGSNFTLKIRSTKLEDSAMYFCAGKLTGELFFGEGSRLTVL.

The chain has TRBV30 and TRBJ1-6; 7 positions match TRBD1. Germline CDR1 GTSNPN, CDR2 SVGIG (reference sequence). The CDR3 runs to 16 residues. J gave up 4 bases and V 3 bases, and 9 bases lay outside the gene matches. The CDR3 DNA reads TGTGCCTGGAGAGGCCCGGGACAGACGTATAATTCACCCCTCCACTTT. It translates to CAWRGPGQTYNSPLHF. Filled out from reference TRBV30 and TRBJ1-6, the complete variable domain reads SQTIHQWPATLVQPVGSPLSLECTVEGTSNPNLYWYRQAAGRGLQLLFYSVGIGQISSEVPQNLSASRPQDRQFILSSKKLLLSDSGFYLCAWRGPGQTYNSPLHFGNGTRLTVT.

J is TRBJ2-1 and V is TRBV28, with TRBD2 matching over 15 bases. V was clipped by 3 bases and J by 7 bases; unmatched bases: 1. The CDR3 is made up of 15 amino acids. Germline assignment: CDR1 MDHEN and CDR2 SYDVKM. The CDR3 bases are TGTGCCAGCAGTTTCGGGACTAGCGGGAGGAATGAGCAGTTCTTC. Translated: CASSFGTSGRNEQFF. The entire variable domain, with the rest obtained from reference TRBV28 and TRBJ2-1, is as follows: DVKVTQSSRYLVKRTGEKVFLECVQDMDHENMFWYRQDPGLGLRLIYFSYDVKMKEKGDIPEGYSVSREKKERFSLILESASTNQTSMYLCASSFGTSGRNEQFFGPGTRLTVL.

The CDR3 spells CATRGTSEGDTQYF. The CDR3 DNA sequence: TGTGCCACCAGAGGGACTAGCGAAGGAGATACGCAGTATTTT. The rearrangement links TRBV24-1 to TRBJ2-3, with 10 bases aligning to TRBD2. Germline V lookup: CDR1 KGHDR, CDR2 SFDVKD. V was pared by 7 bases and J by 5 bases, with 5 bases of the junction left unmatched. The CDR3 spans 14 residues.

CDR3 sequence: CASSSAGTKNIQYF. The CDR3, as DNA: TGCGCCAGCAGCTCGGCCGGGACAAAAAACATTCAGTACTTC. The chain couples TRBV5-1 to TRBJ2-4; a weak D match, TRBD1 (6 bases). CDR1 and CDR2 from the germline V gene are SGHRS and YFSETQ. Trimming shortened V by 3 bases and J by 4 bases, and 11 bases separated the two germline ends. The CDR3 loop spans 14 amino acids.

The chain employs TRBV6-5 and TRBJ2-7; D might be TRBD1 (5 bases). CDR1 and CDR2 from the germline V gene are MNHEY and SVGAGI. The CDR3 is 14 amino acids. V was shortened by 0 bases and J by 3 bases, with 9 bases between the two germline ends. CDR3 residues: CASSYSMDNYEQYF. In DNA, the CDR3 is TGTGCCAGCAGTTACTCGATGGACAACTACGAGCAGTACTTC.

The CDR3 DNA sequence: TGTGCCAGCAGCTTCCGACAGGGGAAAGGGGTTGAAAAACTGTTTTTT. This codes for CASSFRQGKGVEKLFF. The J gene is TRBJ1-4, the V gene TRBV11-2; the match to TRBD1 covers 8 bases. This CDR3 is 16 amino acids long. Germline CDR1 reads SGHAT; CDR2 reads FQNNGV. Germline trimming cut 3 bases from V and 7 bases from J; bases unmatched to any gene: 10.

This chain joins TRBV9 and TRBJ1-2; a weak D match, TRBD1 (5 bases). Germline CDR1 and CDR2: SGDLS and YYNGEE. CDR3 length: 13 amino acids. The ends were cut back, 4 bases at V and 5 bases at J, with 12 bases in the middle. CDR3 amino acids: CASSPMGGYGYTF. The CDR3 DNA is TGTGCCAGCAGCCCGATGGGGGGATATGGCTACACCTTC.

The chain uses TRBV2 and TRBJ2-3, with D tentatively TRBD1 (5 bases). The germline gives CDR1 SNHLY, CDR2 FYNNEI. CDR3 length: 13 amino acids. The V end was cut by 3 bases, the J end by 2 bases, with 6 bases between. In nucleotides, the CDR3 is TGTGCCAGCAGTGAGGACAACACAGATACGCAGTATTTT. Protein sequence: CASSEDNTDTQYF.

The CDR3, as DNA: TGTGCCAGCAGCCACGGGACAGGGATCGCTGGGGCCAACGTCCTGACTTTC. Its protein is CASSHGTGIAGANVLTF. V and J are TRBV14 and TRBJ2-6; 9 bases are shared with TRBD1. Per germline, CDR1 SGHDN and CDR2 FVKESK. CDR3 length equals 17 residues. V was clipped by 3 bases and J by 2 bases; unmatched bases: 5. Full variable domain (remainder filled in from reference TRBV14 and TRBJ2-6): EAGVTQFPSHSVIEKGQTVTLRCDPISGHDNLYWYRRVMGKEIKFLLHFVKESKQDESGMPNNRFLAERTGGTYSTLKVQPAELEDSGVYFCASSHGTGIAGANVLTFGAGSRLTVL.

V and J are TRBV15 and TRBJ2-7, with D possibly being TRBD2 (7 bases). V gave up 1 base and J gave up 6 bases, with 13 bases separating them. In germline, CDR1 is LNHNV, CDR2 YYDKDF (reference sequence). The CDR3 consists of 14 residues. The chain's CDR3 is CATSRGGGDREQYF. DNA for the CDR3: TGTGCCACCAGCAGAGGAGGGGGGGATCGCGAGCAGTACTTC.